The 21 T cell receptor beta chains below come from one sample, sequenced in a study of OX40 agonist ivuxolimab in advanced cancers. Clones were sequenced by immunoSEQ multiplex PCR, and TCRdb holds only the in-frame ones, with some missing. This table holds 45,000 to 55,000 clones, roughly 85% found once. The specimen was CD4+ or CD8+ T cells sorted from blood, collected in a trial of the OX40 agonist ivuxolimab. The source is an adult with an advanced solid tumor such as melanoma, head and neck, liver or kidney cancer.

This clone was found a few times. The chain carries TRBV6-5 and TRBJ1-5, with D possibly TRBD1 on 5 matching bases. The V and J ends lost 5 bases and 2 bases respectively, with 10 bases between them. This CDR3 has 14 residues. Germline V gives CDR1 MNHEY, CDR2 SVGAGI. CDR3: CASSPTGRNQPQHF. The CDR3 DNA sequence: TGTGCCAGCAGTCCGACGGGACGCAATCAGCCCCAGCATTTT.

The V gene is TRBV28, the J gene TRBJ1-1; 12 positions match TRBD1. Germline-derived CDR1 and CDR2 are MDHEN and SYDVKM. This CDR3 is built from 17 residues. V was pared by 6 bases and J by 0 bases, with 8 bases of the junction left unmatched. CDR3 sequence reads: CASRPGTGGLMNTEAFF. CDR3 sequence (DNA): TGTGCCAGCAGACCCGGGACAGGGGGCCTTATGAACACTGAAGCTTTCTTT.

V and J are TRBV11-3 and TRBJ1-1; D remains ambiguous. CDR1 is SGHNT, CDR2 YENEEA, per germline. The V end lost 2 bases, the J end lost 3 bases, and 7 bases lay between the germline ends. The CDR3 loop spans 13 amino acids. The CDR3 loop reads CASSLSADTEAFF. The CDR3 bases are TGTGCCAGCAGCTTATCCGCGGACACTGAAGCTTTCTTT.

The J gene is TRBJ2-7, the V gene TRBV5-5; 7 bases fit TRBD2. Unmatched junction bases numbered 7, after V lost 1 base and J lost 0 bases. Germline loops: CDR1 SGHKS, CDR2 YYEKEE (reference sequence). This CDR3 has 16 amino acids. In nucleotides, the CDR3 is TGTGCCAGCAGCTTGAGGTTAGCGGGTCTCTCCTACGAGCAGTACTTC. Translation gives CASSLRLAGLSYEQYF. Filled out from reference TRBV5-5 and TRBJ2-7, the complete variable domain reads DAGVTQSPTHLIKTRGQQVTLRCSPISGHKSVSWYQQVLGQGPQFIFQYYEKEERGRGNFPDRFSARQFPNYSSELNVNALLLGDSALYLCASSLRLAGLSYEQYFGPGTRLTVT.

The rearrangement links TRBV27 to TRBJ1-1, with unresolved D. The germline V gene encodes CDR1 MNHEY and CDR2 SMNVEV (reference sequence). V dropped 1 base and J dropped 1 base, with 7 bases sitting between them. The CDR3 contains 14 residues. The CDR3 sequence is CASSLFSTNTEAFF. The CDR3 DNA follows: TGTGCCAGCAGTTTATTTTCCACGAACACTGAAGCTTTCTTT.

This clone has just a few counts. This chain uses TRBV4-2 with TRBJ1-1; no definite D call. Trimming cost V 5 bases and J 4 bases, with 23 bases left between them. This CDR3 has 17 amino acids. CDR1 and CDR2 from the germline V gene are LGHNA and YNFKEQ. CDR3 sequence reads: CASSLVVLGSGFTEAFF. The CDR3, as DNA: TGTGCCAGCAGCTTAGTAGTGTTGGGTTCGGGGTTCACTGAAGCTTTCTTT.

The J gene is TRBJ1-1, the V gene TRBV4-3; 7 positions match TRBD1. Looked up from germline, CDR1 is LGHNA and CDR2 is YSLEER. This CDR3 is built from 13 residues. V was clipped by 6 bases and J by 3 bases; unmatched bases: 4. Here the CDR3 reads CASSGTAHTEAFF. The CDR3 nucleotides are TGCGCCAGCAGTGGGACAGCCCACACTGAAGCTTTCTTT.

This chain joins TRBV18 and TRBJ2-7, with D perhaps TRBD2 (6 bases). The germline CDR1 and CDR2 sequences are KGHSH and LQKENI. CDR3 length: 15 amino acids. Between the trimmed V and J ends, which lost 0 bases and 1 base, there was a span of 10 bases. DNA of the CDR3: TGTGCCAGCTCACCACCGTTGCGGGGATCCTACGAGCAGTACTTC. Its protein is CASSPPLRGSYEQYF.

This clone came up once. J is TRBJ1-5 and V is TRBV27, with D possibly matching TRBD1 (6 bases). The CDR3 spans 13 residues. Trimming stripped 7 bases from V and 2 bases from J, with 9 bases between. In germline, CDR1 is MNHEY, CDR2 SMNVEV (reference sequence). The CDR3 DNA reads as TGTGCCAGCACACAGGGTCGCAATCAGCCCCAGCATTTT. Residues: CASTQGRNQPQHF.

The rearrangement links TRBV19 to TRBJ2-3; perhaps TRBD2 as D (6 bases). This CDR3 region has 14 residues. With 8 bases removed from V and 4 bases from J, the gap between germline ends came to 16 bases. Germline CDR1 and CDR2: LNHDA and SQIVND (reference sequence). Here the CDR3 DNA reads TGTGCCAGTCTGGGGGGAGGTAGAGCAGATACGCAGTATTTT. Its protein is CASLGGGRADTQYF.

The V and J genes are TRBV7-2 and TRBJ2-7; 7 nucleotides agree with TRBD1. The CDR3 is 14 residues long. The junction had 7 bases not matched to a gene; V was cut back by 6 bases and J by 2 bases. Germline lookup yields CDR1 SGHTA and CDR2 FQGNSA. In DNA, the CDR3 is TGTGCCAGCAGTTCGAGACAGGGACCCTACGAGCAGTACTTC. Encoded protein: CASSSRQGPYEQYF. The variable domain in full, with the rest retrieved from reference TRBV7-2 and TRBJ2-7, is GAGVSQSPSNKVTEKGKDVELRCDPISGHTALYWYRQSLGQGLEFLIYFQGNSAPDKSGLPSDRFSAERTGGSVSTLTIQRTQQEDSAVYLCASSSRQGPYEQYFGPGTRLTVT.

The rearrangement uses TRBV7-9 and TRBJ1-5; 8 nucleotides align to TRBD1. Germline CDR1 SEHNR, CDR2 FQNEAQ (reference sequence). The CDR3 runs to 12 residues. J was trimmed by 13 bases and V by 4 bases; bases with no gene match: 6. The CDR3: CASSSDRERQHF. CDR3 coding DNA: TGTGCCAGCAGCTCGGACAGGGAGAGGCAGCATTTT.

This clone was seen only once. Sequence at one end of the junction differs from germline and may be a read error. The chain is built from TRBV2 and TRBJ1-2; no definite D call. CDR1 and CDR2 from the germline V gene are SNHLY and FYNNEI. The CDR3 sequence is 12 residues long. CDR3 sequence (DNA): TGTGCCAGCAGTGAAGAGGGCGTAAGAGGCTTCTTC. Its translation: CASSEEGVRGFF.

DNA of the CDR3: TGCGCCAGCAGCTTGGCCGAAGGACAGGGAGGCGAGCAGTACTTC. It yields the protein CASSLAEGQGGEQYF. The chain is built from TRBV5-1 and TRBJ2-7; 8 nucleotides match TRBD1. With V trimmed by 0 bases and J by 6 bases, 8 bases remained unmatched. This CDR3 region has 15 residues. Germline lookup yields CDR1 SGHRS and CDR2 YFSETQ. Full variable domain (rest looked up from reference TRBV5-1 and TRBJ2-7): KAGVTQTPRYLIKTRGQQVTLSCSPISGHRSVSWYQQTPGQGLQFLFEYFSETQRNKGNFPGRFSGRQFSNSRSEMNVSTLELGDSALYLCASSLAEGQGGEQYFGPGTRLTVT.

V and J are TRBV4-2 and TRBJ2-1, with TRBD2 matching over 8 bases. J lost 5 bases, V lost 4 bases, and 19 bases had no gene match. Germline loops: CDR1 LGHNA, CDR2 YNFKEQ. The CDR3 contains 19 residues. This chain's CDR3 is CASSPRQDSGTTGHNEQFF. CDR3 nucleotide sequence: TGTGCCAGCAGCCCCCGACAAGATAGCGGGACAACCGGACACAATGAGCAGTTCTTC.

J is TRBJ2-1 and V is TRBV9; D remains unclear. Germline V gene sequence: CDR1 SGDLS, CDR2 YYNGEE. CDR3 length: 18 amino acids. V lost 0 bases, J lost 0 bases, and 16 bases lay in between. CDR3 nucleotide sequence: TGTGCCAGCAGCGTAGTTAAGGCACCAAAGAGCTCCTACAATGAGCAGTTCTTC. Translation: CASSVVKAPKSSYNEQFF.

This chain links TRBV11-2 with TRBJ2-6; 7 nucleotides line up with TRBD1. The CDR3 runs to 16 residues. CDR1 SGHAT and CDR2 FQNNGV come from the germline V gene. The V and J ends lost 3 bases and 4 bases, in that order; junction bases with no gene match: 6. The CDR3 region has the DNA TGTGCCAGCAGCTTCCCGACAGGGTTCGGGGCCAACGTCCTGACTTTC. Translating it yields CASSFPTGFGANVLTF.

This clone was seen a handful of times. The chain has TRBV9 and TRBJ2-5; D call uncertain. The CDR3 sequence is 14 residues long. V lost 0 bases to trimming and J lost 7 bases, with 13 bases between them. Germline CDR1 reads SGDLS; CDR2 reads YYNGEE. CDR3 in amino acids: CASSVEYSSLTQYF. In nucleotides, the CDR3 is TGTGCCAGCAGCGTAGAGTATAGTAGTTTGACCCAGTACTTC.

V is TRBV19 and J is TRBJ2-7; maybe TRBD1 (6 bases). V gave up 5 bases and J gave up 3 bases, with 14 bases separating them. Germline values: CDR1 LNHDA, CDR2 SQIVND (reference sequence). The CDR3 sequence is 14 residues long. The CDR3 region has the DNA TGTGCCAGTAGTGCTAAAGTACAGGGCTACGAGCAGTACTTC. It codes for CASSAKVQGYEQYF.

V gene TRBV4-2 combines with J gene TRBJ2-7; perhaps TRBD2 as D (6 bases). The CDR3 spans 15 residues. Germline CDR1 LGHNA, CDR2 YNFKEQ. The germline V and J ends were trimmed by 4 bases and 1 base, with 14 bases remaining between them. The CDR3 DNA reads TGTGCCAGCAGCCCCCGGGGGAGTGTATCCTACGAGCAGTACTTC. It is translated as CASSPRGSVSYEQYF.

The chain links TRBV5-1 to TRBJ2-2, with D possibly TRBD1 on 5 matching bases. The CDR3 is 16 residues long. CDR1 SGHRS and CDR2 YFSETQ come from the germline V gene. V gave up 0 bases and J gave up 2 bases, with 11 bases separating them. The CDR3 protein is CASSLGQGYNTGELFF. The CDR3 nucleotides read TGCGCCAGCAGCTTGGGGCAGGGATATAACACCGGGGAGCTGTTTTTT.